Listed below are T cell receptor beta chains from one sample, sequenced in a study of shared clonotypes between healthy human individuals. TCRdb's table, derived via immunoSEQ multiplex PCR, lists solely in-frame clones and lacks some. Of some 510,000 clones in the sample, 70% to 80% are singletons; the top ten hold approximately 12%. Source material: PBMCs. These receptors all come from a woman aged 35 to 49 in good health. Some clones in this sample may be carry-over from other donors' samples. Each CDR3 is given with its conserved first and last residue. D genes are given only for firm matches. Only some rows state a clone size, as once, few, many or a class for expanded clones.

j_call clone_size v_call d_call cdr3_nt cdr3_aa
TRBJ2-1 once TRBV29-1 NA TGCAGCGGTTGGAGCAGGTCCGCTTACAATGAGCAGTTCTTC CSGWSRSAYNEQFF
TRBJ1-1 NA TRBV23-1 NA TGCGCCAGCAGCGGACAATCGAACACTGAAGCTTTCTTT CASSGQSNTEAFF
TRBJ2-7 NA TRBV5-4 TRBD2 TGTGCCAGCAGCCCGACTAGCGGGAGGGATAACTACGAGCAGTACTTC CASSPTSGRDNYEQYF
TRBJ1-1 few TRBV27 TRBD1 TGTGCCAGCAGTAACCCAGGGGGGATGAACACTGAAGCTTTCTTT CASSNPGGMNTEAFF
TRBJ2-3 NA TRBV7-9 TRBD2 TGTGCCAGCAGCTTGTCGCAACAGGCTAGCGGGAGAGTAACAGATACGCAGTATTTT CASSLSQQASGRVTDTQYF
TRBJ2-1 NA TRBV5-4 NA TGTGCCAGCAGTTGGGACCGTAATGAGCAGTTCTTC CASSWDRNEQFF
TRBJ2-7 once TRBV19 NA TGTGCCAGTAGTCAGCCCCAACAGGCGAGGGCAGGGCTCTACGAGCAGTACTTC CASSQPQQARAGLYEQYF
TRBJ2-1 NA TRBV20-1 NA TGCAGTGCCCCCCTAGGCCCTGAGCAGTTCTTC CSAPLGPEQFF
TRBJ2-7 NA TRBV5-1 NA TGCGCCAGCAGCTTGGATCAGGTACCGTACGAGCAGTACTTC CASSLDQVPYEQYF
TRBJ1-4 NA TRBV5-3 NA TGTGCCAGCAGCGGAGACCGGTTCAATGAAAAACTGTTTTTT CASSGDRFNEKLFF
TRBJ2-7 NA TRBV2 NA TGTGCCAGCAGTGGGCAGGGATCCTCGTGGCGGTACTTC CASSGQGSSWRYF
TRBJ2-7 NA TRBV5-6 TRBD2 TGTGCCAGCAGAACAGCGGGAGGACCTTTTAGTGAGCAGTACTTC CASRTAGGPFSEQYF